The following is a T cell receptor beta chain sequence with its context. Germline V gives CDR1 KGHSH, CDR2 LQKENI. The CDR3 has 16 amino acids. Trimming took 4 bases from V and 2 from J; bases not matched to a gene: 6. The data are from a study of blood T cell repertoires in COVID-19. Libraries were prepared by immunoSEQ multiplex PCR; TCRdb keeps only in-frame clonotypes and omits some of them. Among about 86,000 clones, more than 60% were seen once, and the ten largest hold about 11%. The sample taken for sequencing was peripheral blood. The rearrangement uses TRBV18 and TRBJ2-3, with 10 bases that match TRBD2. This sequence originates from a man aged 70 or older with acute or convalescent COVID-19. The CDR3 nucleotides are TGTGCCAGCTCACGTAGGACTAGCGGCAACACAGATACGCAGTATTTT. Its protein is CASSRRTSGNTDTQYF.